Here is one TCR beta chain with its context. This entry belongs to a study of blood T cell repertoires in COVID-19. Study-wide background: The study drew acute and convalescent COVID-19 samples from the United States, Italy and Spain. PBMCs, B-cell-depleted T cells, or T cells were the source of the cDNA or gDNA that made up the material.

This CDR3 spans 14 amino acids. CDR1 is SGHRS, CDR2 YFSETQ, per germline. V was cut by 0 bases and J by 4 bases, with 10 bases left in between. Authors' processing steps: From reference gene primer amplification, estimates of nucleated cell counts were derived. Measured with immunoSEQ multiplex PCR; TCRdb has only the in-frame clones, and not every one. D and trimming come from the DNA, and the V and J calls and clone size come from that table. The data contain nearly 15,000 clones, 88% of them singletons. The rearrangement joins TRBV5-1 to TRBJ1-2; D possibly corresponds to TRBD1 (5 bases). The receptor was isolated from a human donor in a cohort sampled during active COVID-19. The source material was peripheral blood. CDR3 in DNA: TGCGCCAGCAGCTTGGCCGGAGGGGCCTATGGCTACACCTTC. Its protein product is CASSLAGGAYGYTF.